This T cell receptor (beta chain) was recovered during a study of regulatory T cells in long-lasting Graves disease. There are many counts of this clonotype. Its antigen is undetermined. Time point specified: newly diagnosed GD, antithyroid drugs for less than 3 months. Isolated PBMC RNA provided the starting material for the TCR library. The CDR3 is made up of 13 amino acids. V was trimmed by 6 bases and J by 4 bases, leaving 9 bases between them. Germline-derived CDR1 and CDR2 are MDHEN and SYDVKM. CDR3 regions were amplified by Arm-PCR using iRepertoire HTBI primers to build TCR beta libraries. TCRdb analysed the multiplex PCR reads with MiXCR anew, one entry per CDR3 protein. The sample consists of around 420,000 distinct CDR3 sequences, 15% of them appearing once. General observations from the study: Patients with persistent disease showed a bias toward TRBV28, TRBJ1-2 and TRBJ2-5.

These data were likewise used in another study, on T cells in Graves' hyperthyroidism and ophthalmopathy. That investigation notes: Most expanded thyroid clonotypes above 0.001 recurred in blood.

The sequences come from peripheral blood mononuclear cells (PBMCs), collected at new diagnosis, from a patient treated with antithyroid drugs. The TCR originated in a woman aged 40 to 55 with Graves disease. V gene TRBV28 combines with J gene TRBJ2-2; D remains unclear. The CDR3 DNA follows: TGTGCCAGCAGGCTCGAGGTCACCGGGGAGCTGTTTTTT. Its translation is CASRLEVTGELFF. The whole variable domain, remainder taken from reference TRBV28 and TRBJ2-2, is DVKVTQSSRYLVKRTGEKVFLECVQDMDHENMFWYRQDPGLGLRLIYFSYDVKMKEKGDIPEGYSVSREKKERFSLILESASTNQTSMYLCASRLEVTGELFFGEGSRLTVL.